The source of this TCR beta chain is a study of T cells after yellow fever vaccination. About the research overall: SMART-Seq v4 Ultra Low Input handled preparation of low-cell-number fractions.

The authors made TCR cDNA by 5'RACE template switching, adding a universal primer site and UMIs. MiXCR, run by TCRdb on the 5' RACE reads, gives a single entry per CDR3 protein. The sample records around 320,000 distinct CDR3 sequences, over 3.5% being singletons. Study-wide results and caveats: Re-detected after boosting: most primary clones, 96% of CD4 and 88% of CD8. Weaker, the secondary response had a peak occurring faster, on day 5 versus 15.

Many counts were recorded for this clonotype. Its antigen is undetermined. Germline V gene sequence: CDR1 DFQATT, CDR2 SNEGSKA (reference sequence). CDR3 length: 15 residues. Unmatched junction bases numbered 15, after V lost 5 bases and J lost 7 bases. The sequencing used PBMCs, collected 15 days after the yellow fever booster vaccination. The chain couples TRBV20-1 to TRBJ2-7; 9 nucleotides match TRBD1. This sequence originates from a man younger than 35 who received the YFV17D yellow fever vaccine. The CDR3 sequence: CSAEKPGTGRKEQYF. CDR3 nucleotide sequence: TGCAGTGCTGAAAAACCGGGGACAGGGCGAAAGGAGCAGTACTTC.